This T cell receptor (beta chain) was found in a study of immune evolution from preneoplasia to lung adenocarcinoma (TCRdb year 2021). Turning to the overall study: HLA loss of heterozygosity was seen in around 7.3%, 15% and 36% of AIS, MIA and ADC lesions, and in no AAH lesions. The study profiled immune contexture across lung adenocarcinoma precursors and invasive adenocarcinoma using immune gene expression, TCR sequencing and multiplex immunofluorescence. Resected precursor lesions (AAH, AIS, MIA) and invasive adenocarcinomas were compared against paired morphologically normal lung tissue. Sample size was determined by specimen availability and not by a prior power calculation. The immune data were combined with whole exome sequencing and methylation data from the same cohort of nodules. In total, the cohort included 50 to 65 patients with pulmonary nodules, all of whom underwent surgical resection. TCR sequencing data were obtained from 55 or so patients. It was reported in the study that 100 to 110 samples were used for TCR sequencing. POLYSOLVER was used to infer class I HLA alleles from exome data, and LOHHLA was used to detect allele-specific HLA loss.

To note about this clone: This receptor's antigen is unknown. Base qualities were left out, and no much larger clone turns up one base away.

Patients underwent resection in Japan or China between the mid-2010s and the late 2010s. The histologic diagnosis of each case was independently confirmed on H&E slides by two lung cancer pathologists. Premalignant or tumor cells were enriched for nucleic acid extraction by macro-dissection performed after pathologic assessment. FFPE tissue was used for DNA isolation with the AllPrep DNA/RNA FFPE Kit. Overall study outcomes, separate from this receptor: The findings rested on association rather than direct causation, and larger cohorts with long-term follow-up and longitudinal biopsies were considered necessary. T cell clonality was highest in KRAS-mutant nodules compared with EGFR-mutant or double wild-type lesions. Normal lung had the highest top T cell clone frequencies, which appeared to decline progressively from AAH through AIS, MIA and invasive adenocarcinoma. Because all patients came from Japan and China, whether the findings apply to Western populations was uncertain. Normal lung showed the highest clonality, whereas later-stage lesions appeared to have higher T cell density and diversity but lower clonality.

TCR beta CDR3 regions were sequenced from DNA using the immunoSEQ hsTCRbeta Kit. For the original study's pipeline: The ImmunoSEQ Analyzer was used to analyse the TCR sequencing data. T cell clonality was calculated on productive rearrangements as 1 minus Pielou's evenness. The inverse Simpson index, applied to productive templates, was used to measure T cell diversity. T cell density was defined as TCR beta template counts normalized to usable DNA, with usable DNA estimated by amplification and sequencing of housekeeping genes. TCR metrics were compared across histologic stages using two-sided Kruskal-Wallis tests. Drawn from immuneACCESS, this table holds only the in-frame rearrangements with V and J called that TCRdb kept. Clones are partly lost; checked studies trace under half to an unresolved V gene and leave the rest unexplained. V and J calls and clone size come straight from that table; D and trimming were deduced from the DNA. This sample holds about 6,300 clones; 76% were observed only once. The ten largest clones represent more than 10% of the sample.

Sequences were obtained from FFPE minimally invasive lung adenocarcinoma tissue. The cell subset or site label on this specimen signifies: micro-invasive lung adenocarcinoma (MIA). The sequence was collected from a person aged 70 to 80 with lung adenocarcinoma.

The DNA reads as follows: TGCGCCAGCAGCTCGGACGTAGATCAGCCCCAGCATTTT. The translation is CASSSDVDQPQHF. The sequence joins TRBV5-1 to TRBJ1-5, with an unclear D gene assignment. The CDR3 has 13 amino acids, counting the end cysteine and phenylalanine. Here the CDR3 DNA is all that survives: 39 bases in frame from base 1. Trimming costs V 3 bases and J 5 bases, and their ends lie 9 bases apart. Looking up the germline V gene yields CDR1 SGHRS and CDR2 YFSETQ. The entire variable domain, with the stretches around the CDR3 drawn from the reference TRBV5-1 and TRBJ1-5 proteins, is KAGVTQTPRYLIKTRGQQVTLSCSPISGHRSVSWYQQTPGQGLQFLFEYFSETQRNKGNFPGRFSGRQFSNSRSEMNVSTLELGDSALYLCASSSDVDQPQHFGDGTRLSIL.